The clone carrying this TCR beta chain appeared a single time. The CDR3 is 14 residues long. The germline CDR1 and CDR2 sequences are SGHTA and FQGTGA. Trimming took off 2 bases at V and 1 base at J, with 9 bases between the two ends. Method: immunoSEQ multiplex PCR; TCRdb's copy keeps in-frame clones and lacks some. Of roughly 150,000 clones listed, 82% were seen once; the top ten hold over 9.5%. The source of the sample is a study of blood T cell repertoires in COVID-19. Study as a whole: Spain, Italy and the United States supplied samples that represented acute and convalescent COVID-19.

The chain recombines TRBV7-3 with TRBJ2-7, with D maybe TRBD1 (6 bases). The source is a woman of 80 years or more with active or convalescent COVID-19. Sequencing input: peripheral blood. The CDR3 loop is CASSLFQGSYEQYF. The DNA for the CDR3 is TGTGCCAGCAGCTTATTTCAGGGGTCCTACGAGCAGTACTTC. Drawing the rest from reference TRBV7-3 and TRBJ2-7, the complete variable domain is GAGVSQTPSNKVTEKGKYVELRCDPISGHTALYWYRQSLGQGPEFLIYFQGTGAADDSGLPNDRFFAVRPEGSVSTLKIQRTERGDSAVYLCASSLFQGSYEQYFGPGTRLTVT.